The clone carrying this T cell receptor beta chain was counted a few times. This sample was taken from a study of CD8+ T cells in alopecia areata. The germline gives CDR1 SGHNT, CDR2 YYREEE (reference sequence). Germline trimming cut 4 bases from V and 2 bases from J; bases unmatched to any gene: 14. CDR3 size: 17 residues. RNA extraction was followed by reverse transcription into cDNA, which acted as the sequencing template. Sequencing used immunoSEQ multiplex PCR; TCRdb keeps in-frame clones, though not all of them. Of 150,000 to 200,000 clones listed, about 54% are singletons. This sample's treatment: oral pan-JAK inhibitor, 5-10 mg twice daily.

The sample consisted of CD4+ T cells sorted from blood, taken at week 56, from a patient treated with tofacitinib. The rearrangement joins TRBV5-4 to TRBJ2-7, with 8 bases that match TRBD2. The clonotype comes from a human donor with alopecia areata. The CDR3 nucleotides are TGTGCCAGCAGCCCTGGCGGTCACAGCGGGGGAGCCTACGAGCAGTACTTC. Encoded protein: CASSPGGHSGGAYEQYF.